Described below is a single T cell receptor beta chain sequence and its context. As yet, its antigen is unknown. The CDR3 loop spans 12 amino acids. The germline V gene has CDR1 SEHNR and CDR2 FQNEAQ (reference sequence). Trimming stripped 3 bases from V and 13 bases from J, with 15 bases between. The source of the sample is a study of T cell repertoires in cytomegalovirus infection. Study findings and constraints: Dominating the ex vivo response were TCR beta clonotypes that were CMV-specific and HLA-C-restricted.

MiXCR, applied by TCRdb to the reads, yields one record per CDR3 protein. Counted here are about 900,000 distinct CDR3 sequences, roughly 30% occurring once; the ten biggest clones make up more than 13%. The material sequenced was cultured CD8+ T cells from PBMCs, taken from culture after CMV antigen stimulation. This chain joins TRBV7-9 and TRBJ1-2, with no clear D. This TCR was sampled from a human donor in good health (CMV status not recorded). Some clones in this sample may be carry-over from other donors' samples. The CDR3 DNA reads as TGTGCCAGCAGCTTTACCGGCTATCCCCCCACCTTC. Its translation is CASSFTGYPPTF.